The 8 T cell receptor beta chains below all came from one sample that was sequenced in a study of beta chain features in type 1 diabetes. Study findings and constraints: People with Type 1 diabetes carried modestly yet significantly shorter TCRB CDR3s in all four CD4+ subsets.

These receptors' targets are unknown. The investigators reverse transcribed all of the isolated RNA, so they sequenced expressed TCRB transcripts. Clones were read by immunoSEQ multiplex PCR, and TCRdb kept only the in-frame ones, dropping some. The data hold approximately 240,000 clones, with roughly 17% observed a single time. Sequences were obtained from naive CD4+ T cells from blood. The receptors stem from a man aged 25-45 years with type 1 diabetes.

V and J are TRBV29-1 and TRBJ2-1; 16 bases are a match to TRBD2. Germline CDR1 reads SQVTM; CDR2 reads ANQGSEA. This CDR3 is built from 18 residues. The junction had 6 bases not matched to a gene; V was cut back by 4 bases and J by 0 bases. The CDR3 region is CSVAGTSGRVLSYNEQFF. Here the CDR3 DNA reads TGCAGCGTTGCGGGGACTAGCGGGAGGGTTCTCTCCTACAATGAGCAGTTCTTC.

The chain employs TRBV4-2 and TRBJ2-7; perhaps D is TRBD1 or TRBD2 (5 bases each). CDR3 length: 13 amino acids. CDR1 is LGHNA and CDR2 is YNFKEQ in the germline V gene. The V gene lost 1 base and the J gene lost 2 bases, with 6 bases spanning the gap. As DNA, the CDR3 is TGTGCCAGCAGCCAAGGGGACCCCTACGAGCAGTACTTC. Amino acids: CASSQGDPYEQYF.

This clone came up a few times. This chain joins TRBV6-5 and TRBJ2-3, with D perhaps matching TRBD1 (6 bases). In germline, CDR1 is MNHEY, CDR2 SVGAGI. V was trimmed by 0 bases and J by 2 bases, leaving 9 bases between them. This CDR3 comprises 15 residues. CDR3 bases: TGTGCCAGCAGTTACTCACAGGGATACACAGATACGCAGTATTTT. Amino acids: CASSYSQGYTDTQYF.

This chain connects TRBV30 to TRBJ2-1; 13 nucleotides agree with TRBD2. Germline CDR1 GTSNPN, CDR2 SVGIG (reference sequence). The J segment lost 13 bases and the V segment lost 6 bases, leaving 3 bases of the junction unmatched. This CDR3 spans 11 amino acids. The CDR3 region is CACTSGRGQFF. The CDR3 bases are TGTGCCTGTACTAGCGGGAGGGGACAGTTCTTC.

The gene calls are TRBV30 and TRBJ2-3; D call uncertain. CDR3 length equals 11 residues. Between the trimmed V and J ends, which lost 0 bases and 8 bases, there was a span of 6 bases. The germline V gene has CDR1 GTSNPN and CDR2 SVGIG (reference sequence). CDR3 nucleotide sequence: TGTGCCTGGAGTGTATTGCGTACGCAGTATTTT. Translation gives CAWSVLRTQYF.

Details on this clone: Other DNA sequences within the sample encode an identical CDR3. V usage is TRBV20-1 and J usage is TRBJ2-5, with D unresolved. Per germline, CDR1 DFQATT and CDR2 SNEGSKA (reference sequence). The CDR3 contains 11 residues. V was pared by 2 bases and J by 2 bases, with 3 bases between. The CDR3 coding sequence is TGCAGTGCTAGACAACAAGAGACCCAGTACTTC. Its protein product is CSARQQETQYF.

CDR3 residues: CASSRTAYEQYF. CDR3 nucleotide sequence: TGTGCCAGCAGTAGGACAGCCTACGAGCAGTACTTC. This chain uses TRBV6-6 with TRBJ2-7; TRBD1 might be the D (6 bases). This CDR3 spans 12 amino acids. Germline loops: CDR1 MNHNY, CDR2 SVGAGI (reference sequence). V lost 5 bases and J lost 2, with 7 bases in between.

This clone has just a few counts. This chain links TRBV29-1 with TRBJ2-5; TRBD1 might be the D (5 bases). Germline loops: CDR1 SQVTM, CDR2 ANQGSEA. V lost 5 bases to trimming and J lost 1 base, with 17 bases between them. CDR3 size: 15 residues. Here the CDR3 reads CSVKVVQGGQETQYF. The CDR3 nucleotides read TGCAGCGTTAAAGTTGTGCAGGGTGGCCAAGAGACCCAGTACTTC.